Given below is one TCR beta chain in context. Its cognate antigen is unknown. The CDR3 runs 12 residues. Trimming cost V 4 bases and J 8 bases; bases outside gene matches: 3. The sample comes from a study of T cell repertoires in cytomegalovirus infection. Study context: CMV infection and matching HLA type were both indicated by public TCR beta signatures.

Study-level results: The cumulative frequency of public TCR beta families distinguished individuals who carried CMV together with the relevant HLA. CMV-specific TCR beta clonotypes restricted by HLA-C were the ones dominating the ex vivo response.

TCRdb re-called the reads through MiXCR, storing one row per CDR3 protein. The sample carries some 600,000 distinct CDR3 sequences, 24% recorded once. This receptor was taken from a human donor in good health (CMV status not recorded). Some clones in this sample may be carry-over from other donors' samples. The sample comprised CD8+ T cells from PBMCs. V is TRBV12-3 or TRBV12-4 and J is TRBJ2-5, with TRBD2 matching over 8 bases. CDR3 nucleotide sequence: TGTGCCAGCAGTTCACTAGCGGTAACCCAGTACTTC. It is translated as CASSSLAVTQYF.